This TCR beta chain comes out of a study of blood T cell repertoires in COVID-19. In the study overall: PBMCs, B-cell-depleted T cells, or T cells were the source of the cDNA or gDNA that made up the material.

Per the authors' pipeline: Amplified reference gene primers provided the basis for estimating nucleated cell counts. This table comes from immunoSEQ multiplex PCR, and its TCRdb copy is limited to in-frame clones, with some not included. V and J calls and clone size are those listed in that table; D and trimming were worked out from the DNA. This repertoire shows around 79,000 clones, more than 85% found once; its top ten account for about 15%. In its sample, this clone was seen once. The CDR3 runs 15 residues. Germline V lookup: CDR1 KGHSH, CDR2 LQKENI. J lost 5 bases, V lost 6 bases, and 10 bases had no gene match.

This chain uses TRBV18 with TRBJ1-1; 9 nucleotides line up with TRBD1. This receptor was obtained from a man aged 65 to 79 with active or convalescent COVID-19. The source material was peripheral blood. CDR3 in DNA: TGTGCCAGCTCGAACACAGGGGGCGCGGAAACTGAAGCTTTCTTT. Encoded protein: CASSNTGGAETEAFF.